This T cell receptor beta chain was identified in a study of blood T cell repertoires in COVID-19. The table came from immunoSEQ multiplex PCR; TCRdb's copy has only in-frame clones and leaves some out. This table has about 98,000 clones, roughly 80% appearing once. The sequencing input was peripheral blood. This TCR derives from a woman older than 75 with acute or convalescent COVID-19.

CDR3 nucleotides: TGTGCCAGCAGTCCGACAGGGTTATACCACTACGAGCAGTACTTC. This codes for CASSPTGLYHYEQYF. V gene TRBV6-5 combines with J gene TRBJ2-7, with 7 nucleotides matching TRBD1. Germline V gene sequence: CDR1 MNHEY, CDR2 SVGAGI. The CDR3 totals 15 residues. V trimming: 5 bases; J trimming: 3 bases; junction bases outside the gene matches: 10.